The clone carrying this T cell receptor beta chain has at least ten counts. The record originates from a study of T cells in Graves' hyperthyroidism and ophthalmopathy. Template material for amplifying TCR beta CDR3 regions consisted of RNA transcripts. TCR CDR3 regions were first amplified by RT-PCR with HTBI primers. MiXCR was run by TCRdb on the multiplex PCR reads, yielding one entry per CDR3 protein. Found here are around 350,000 distinct CDR3 sequences, approximately 17% of them singletons; the top ten hold around 35%. The CDR3 extends over 15 amino acids. V was pared by 1 base and J by 3 bases, with 11 bases between.

The sample was blood. This clonotype originated in a woman under 40 with Graves' hyperthyroidism that later progressed to Graves' ophthalmopathy. This chain joins TRBV12-3 or TRBV12-4 and TRBJ2-3; D is undetermined. For the CDR3, the DNA is TGTGCCAGCAGTTTAGTGAGTGGCTTTACAGATACGCAGTATTTT. It yields the protein CASSLVSGFTDTQYF.